Each of the 10 T cell receptor beta chains below was sequenced from the same sample in a study of blood T cell repertoires in COVID-19. Method: immunoSEQ multiplex PCR; TCRdb's copy keeps in-frame clones and lacks some. There are approximately 140,000 clones in the sample; almost 85% occur only once, and roughly 3.4% lies in the top ten. Material: PBMCs or T cells enriched from blood (not recorded which). The receptors shown here come from a woman in her forties or fifties with acute COVID-19.

The V gene is TRBV7-2, the J gene TRBJ2-5; 9 nucleotides align to TRBD1. The trim removed 7 bases at V and 5 bases at J, leaving 11 bases unmatched. Germline V gene sequence: CDR1 SGHTA, CDR2 FQGNSA. The CDR3 sequence is 15 residues long. The CDR3 sequence is CASTQGGQGAETQYF. The CDR3 region has the DNA TGTGCCAGCACCCAGGGGGGACAGGGTGCGGAGACCCAGTACTTC.

The rearrangement joins TRBV5-1 to TRBJ2-1; a weak D match, TRBD1 (6 bases). This CDR3 is built from 14 residues. The V gene's germline CDR1 is SGHRS and CDR2 YFSETQ. The V gene lost 5 bases and the J gene lost 6 bases, with 15 bases spanning the gap. CDR3 region: CASSWQGPSNEQFF. Written as DNA, the CDR3 is TGCGCCAGCAGTTGGCAGGGGCCTTCCAATGAGCAGTTCTTC.

The rearrangement joins TRBV11-2 to TRBJ2-3; 13 positions match TRBD2. J was trimmed by 4 bases and V by 0 bases; bases with no gene match: 10. The CDR3 contains 19 residues. The germline CDR1 and CDR2 sequences are SGHAT and FQNNGV. The CDR3 loop reads CASSLELAGGPSLADTQYF. The CDR3 DNA sequence: TGTGCCAGCAGCTTAGAACTAGCGGGAGGGCCATCGTTAGCAGATACGCAGTATTTT.

The chain couples TRBV6-2 or TRBV6-3 to TRBJ2-3; TRBD1 is a possible D gene (5 bases). The V end lost 0 bases, the J end lost 3 bases, and 10 bases lay between the germline ends. Germline values: CDR1 MNHEY, CDR2 SVGEGT. The CDR3 runs 15 residues. In DNA form, the CDR3 reads TGTGCCAGCAGTTACTCAGGGGTATGGACAGATACGCAGTATTTT. Residues: CASSYSGVWTDTQYF.

The CDR3 DNA reads as TGCGCCAGCAGCCCCGCGACAGCCGGGCAGTCCTACGAGCAGTACTTC. Encoded protein: CASSPATAGQSYEQYF. V is TRBV5-1 and J is TRBJ2-7; D perhaps matches TRBD1 (5 bases). Germline lookup yields CDR1 SGHRS and CDR2 YFSETQ. Trimming removed 4 bases at V and 1 base at J, with 18 bases between. The CDR3 runs to 16 residues.

This clone was recorded once. The chain joins TRBV9 to TRBJ1-3; TRBD1 aligns across 8 bases. V gave up 4 bases and J gave up 7 bases; unmatched junction bases: 10. The CDR3 length is 15 residues. The germline V gene has CDR1 SGDLS and CDR2 YYNGEE. The CDR3 sequence: CASSPRTGRGNTIYF. The CDR3 DNA sequence: TGTGCCAGCAGCCCAAGGACAGGGCGGGGGAACACCATATATTTT. Full variable domain (outside the CDR3, taken from reference TRBV9 and TRBJ1-3): DSGVTQTPKHLITATGQRVTLRCSPRSGDLSVYWYQQSLDQGLQFLIQYYNGEERAKGNILERFSAQQFPDLHSELNLSSLELGDSALYFCASSPRTGRGNTIYFGEGSWLTVV.

This clone was seen once. The chain uses TRBV24-1 and TRBJ2-7; D might be TRBD2 (5 bases). There are 13 residues in the CDR3. From germline, CDR1 is KGHDR and CDR2 SFDVKD. V dropped 0 bases and J dropped 7 bases, with 9 bases sitting between them. The CDR3 protein is CATSDLAGYEQYF. In nucleotides, the CDR3 is TGTGCCACCAGTGATTTGGCGGGTTATGAGCAGTACTTC.

The chain carries TRBV21-1 and TRBJ1-5; TRBD1 is the table's D call and was not checked against the DNA. TRBV21-1 is classified as a pseudogene. The CDR3 runs 17 residues. The CDR3 loop is CASSTFLDRPGNQPQHF. The CDR3 nucleotides read TGTGCCAGCAGCACCTTCTTAGACAGGCCGGGCAATCAGCCCCAGCATTTT.

This chain links TRBV2 with TRBJ2-2; 7 nucleotides line up with TRBD2. V lost 7 bases, J lost 1 base, and 3 bases stayed unmatched. Germline V lookup: CDR1 SNHLY, CDR2 FYNNEI. The CDR3 has 14 residues. CDR3 in amino acids: CASILAENTGELFF. CDR3 nucleotides: TGTGCCAGCATCCTAGCGGAGAACACCGGGGAGCTGTTTTTT.

This clone was seen only once. The CDR3 reads CATSDLQGNGNQPQHF. The CDR3 bases are TGTGCCACCAGTGATTTACAGGGAAACGGCAATCAGCCCCAGCATTTT. The J gene is TRBJ1-5, the V gene TRBV24-1, with D maybe TRBD1 (6 bases). Germline CDR1 and CDR2: KGHDR and SFDVKD. The V end lost 1 base, the J end lost 2 bases, and 11 bases lay between the germline ends. This CDR3 spans 16 amino acids.